This TCR beta chain was observed in a study of CXCR3-negative and CXCR3-positive naive CD8 T cells. Of note for this clonotype: Its antigen remains unknown.

The TRB cDNA libraries were prepared by 5' RACE with UMI labels. From the 5' RACE reads, TCRdb lists one entry per CDR3 protein and no DNA. This listing includes about 98,000 distinct CDR3 sequences. Germline loops: CDR1 SQVTM, CDR2 ANQGSEA. The CDR3 has 12 amino acids. Regarding the study as a whole: The study found more hydrophobic TRB CDR3s in CXCR3-positive naive cells than in CXCR3-negative naive cells. Cryopreserved cells partially lost CXCR3 expression, and fresh PBMCs were used in most assays.

This chain connects TRBV29-1 to TRBJ1-1. The receptor comes from a human donor in good health. Some clones in this sample may be carry-over from other donors' samples. Material: naive CXCR3+ CD8+ T cells from blood. Subset in this sample: CD45RO-CCR7+CD27+CD95- naive CD8+ T cells expressing CXCR3 (TNR3+). The CDR3 is CSVVELNTEAFF.